Sequencing of this TCR beta chain was carried out in a study of beta chain features in type 1 diabetes. This clone has only a few counts. Expressed TCRB transcripts were sequenced because the isolated RNA had all been reverse transcribed beforehand. Repertoires were generated with immunoSEQ multiplex PCR, while TCRdb's copy carries only in-frame clones and drops some. Among 810,000 or so clones listed, roughly 17% were seen once. CDR3 size: 18 residues. With 0 bases removed from V and 2 bases from J, the gap between germline ends came to 14 bases. Looked up from germline, CDR1 is LGHNA and CDR2 is YNFKEQ.

Sequencing was performed on naive CD4+ T cells from blood. The TCR was taken from a woman aged 18-35 years in good health. The chain is built from TRBV4-2 and TRBJ2-6; no clear D gene. The CDR3 bases are TGTGCCAGCAGCCAAGATTTTAACCGCAGACCTGGGGCCAACGTCCTGACTTTC. It is translated as CASSQDFNRRPGANVLTF.